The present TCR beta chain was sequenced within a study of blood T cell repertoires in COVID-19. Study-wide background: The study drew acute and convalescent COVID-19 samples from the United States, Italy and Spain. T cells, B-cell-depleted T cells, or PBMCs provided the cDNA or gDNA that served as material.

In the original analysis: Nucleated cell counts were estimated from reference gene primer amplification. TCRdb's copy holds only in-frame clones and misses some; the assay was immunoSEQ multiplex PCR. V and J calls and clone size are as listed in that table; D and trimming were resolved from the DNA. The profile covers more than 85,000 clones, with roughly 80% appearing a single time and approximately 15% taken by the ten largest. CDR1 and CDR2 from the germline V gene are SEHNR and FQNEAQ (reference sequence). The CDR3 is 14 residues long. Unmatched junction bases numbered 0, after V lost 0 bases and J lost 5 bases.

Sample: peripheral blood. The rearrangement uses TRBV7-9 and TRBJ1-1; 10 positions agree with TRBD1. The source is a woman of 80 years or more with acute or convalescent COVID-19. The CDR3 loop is CASSLADRGTEAFF. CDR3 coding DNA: TGTGCCAGCAGCTTAGCGGACAGGGGGACTGAAGCTTTCTTT.